Detailed here is one T cell receptor (beta chain). Its specificity is not known. This record belongs to a study of T cell responses to AZD1222 COVID-19 vaccine. The method was immunoSEQ multiplex PCR; TCRdb's version includes in-frame clones alone and lacks a portion of them. The data hold about 150,000 clones, with roughly 90% observed a single time. CDR1 and CDR2 (germline): MNHEY, SMNVEV (reference sequence). Trimming took off 6 bases at V and 4 bases at J, with 13 bases between the two ends. CDR3 length equals 15 residues. General study results and limits: The study found Spike-specific TCR breadth and depth rose after two AZD1222 doses. Repertoire collection took place solely once the T cell response had peaked. Spike-spanning, vaccine-associated CD4 TCRs were dominant at 160-218 and 743-854.

Material: peripheral blood, obtained 28 days after the second AZD1222 dose. This receptor was taken from an adult who received the AZD1222 COVID-19 vaccine. This sequence joins TRBV27 and TRBJ1-6; D is uncertain. DNA of the CDR3: TGTGCCAGCAGCTTCGGAGGACTTTATAATTCACCCCTCCACTTT. Its protein product is CASSFGGLYNSPLHF.